This passage covers 7 T cell receptor beta chains from one sample sequenced in a study of T cell clusters in autoimmune cytopenias. One tube held mixed TRB-A and TRB-B primer pools for touch-down PCR. With the multiplex PCR reads reprocessed, TCRdb shows one record per CDR3 protein and no DNA. The sample table includes 9,500 to 14,000 distinct CDR3 sequences. TRB amplification used 250 ng of peripheral blood genomic DNA. The same data also contributed to another study, on T cell repertoires in aging, cancer and after chemotherapy.

Specimen: peripheral blood. These TCRs come from a human donor in good health.

This chain links TRBV30 with TRBJ1-6; the TRBD1 assignment by TCRdb is unverifiable without DNA. CDR1 is GTSNPN, CDR2 SVGIG, per germline (reference sequence). The CDR3 has 15 amino acids. The CDR3 reads CAWSGRQRYNSPLHF.

The rearrangement uses TRBV5-1 and TRBJ2-1; TCRdb proposes TRBD2, but this gene call is untestable without DNA. The germline CDR1 and CDR2 sequences are SGHRS and YFSETQ. The CDR3 has 17 amino acids. CDR3 residues: CASRTSPVSRAPLEQFF.

V gene TRBV27 combines with J gene TRBJ1-2. The CDR3 sequence is 13 residues long. CDR1 and CDR2 (germline): MNHEY, SMNVEV (reference sequence). CDR3 sequence: CASSLTPNYGYTF.

V is TRBV7-6 and J is TRBJ2-3. Germline CDR1 SGHVS, CDR2 FNYEAQ. There are 16 residues in the CDR3. The CDR3 here is CASSLGWAASTDTQYF.

The chain joins TRBV15 to TRBJ2-3; TCRdb returns TRBD1, unconfirmable since there is no DNA. Per germline, CDR1 LNHNV and CDR2 YYDKDF (reference sequence). The length of the CDR3 is 19 residues. CDR3 amino acids: CATSRTRQGLGTSTDTQYF.

This sequence joins TRBV18 and TRBJ1-5. Germline V gene lookup returns CDR1 KGHSH and CDR2 LQKENI. The CDR3 spans 17 residues. The CDR3 region is CASSRDLGGGSYQPQHF. The full variable domain, completed using reference TRBV18 and TRBJ1-5, is NAGVMQNPRHLVRRRGQEARLRCSPMKGHSHVYWYRQLPEEGLKFMVYLQKENIIDESGMPKERFSAEFPKEGPSILRIQQVVRGDSAAYFCASSRDLGGGSYQPQHFGDGTRLSIL.

The chain carries TRBV5-1 and TRBJ2-1; TCRdb proposes TRBD2, but this gene call is untestable without DNA. Germline CDR1 SGHRS, CDR2 YFSETQ. CDR3 length: 14 residues. This CDR3 reads CASSLGTSRNEQFF.